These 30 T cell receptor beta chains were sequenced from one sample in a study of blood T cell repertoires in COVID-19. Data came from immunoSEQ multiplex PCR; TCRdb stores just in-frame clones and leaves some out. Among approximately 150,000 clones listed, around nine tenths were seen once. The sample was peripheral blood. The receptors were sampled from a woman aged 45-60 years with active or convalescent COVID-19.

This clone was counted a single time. The CDR3 spells CASSYEGRYYEQYF. CDR3 in DNA: TGTGCCAGCAGTTACGAGGGCCGCTACTACGAGCAGTACTTC. The V and J genes are TRBV6-2 or TRBV6-3 and TRBJ2-7, with D maybe TRBD2 (5 bases). Trimming stripped 2 bases from V and 3 bases from J, with 11 bases between. The germline V gene has CDR1 MNHEY and CDR2 SVGEGT. This CDR3 is built from 14 residues.

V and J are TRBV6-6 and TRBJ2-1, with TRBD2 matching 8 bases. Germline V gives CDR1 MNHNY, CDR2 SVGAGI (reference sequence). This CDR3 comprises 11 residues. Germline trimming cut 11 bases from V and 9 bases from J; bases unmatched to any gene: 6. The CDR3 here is CACRGGSEQFF. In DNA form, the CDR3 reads TGTGCCTGCCGGGGGGGCTCTGAGCAGTTCTTC.

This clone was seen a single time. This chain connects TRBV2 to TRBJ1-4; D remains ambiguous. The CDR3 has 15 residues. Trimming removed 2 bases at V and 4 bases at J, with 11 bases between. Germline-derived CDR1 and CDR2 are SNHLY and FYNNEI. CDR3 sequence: CASSELRGDNEKLFF. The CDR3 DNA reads TGTGCCAGCAGTGAACTTCGGGGAGATAATGAAAAACTGTTTTTT.

CDR3 loop: CASSQEVARTDTQYF. The CDR3 region has the DNA TGTGCCAGCAGCCAAGAAGTAGCGCGGACAGATACGCAGTATTTT. The chain links TRBV4-2 to TRBJ2-3; possible D gene TRBD2, 5 bases. V dropped 0 bases and J dropped 3 bases, with 10 bases sitting between them. Per the germline V gene, CDR1 is LGHNA and CDR2 is YNFKEQ. CDR3 length equals 15 residues.

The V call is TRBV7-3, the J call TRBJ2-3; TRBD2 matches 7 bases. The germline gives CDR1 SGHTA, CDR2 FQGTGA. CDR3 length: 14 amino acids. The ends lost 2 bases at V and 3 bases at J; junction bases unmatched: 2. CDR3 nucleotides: TGTGCCAGCAGCTTAGGGCGGGAGACAGATACGCAGTATTTT. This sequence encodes CASSLGRETDTQYF. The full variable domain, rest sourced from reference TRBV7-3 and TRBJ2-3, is GAGVSQTPSNKVTEKGKYVELRCDPISGHTALYWYRQSLGQGPEFLIYFQGTGAADDSGLPNDRFFAVRPEGSVSTLKIQRTERGDSAVYLCASSLGRETDTQYFGPGTRLTVL.

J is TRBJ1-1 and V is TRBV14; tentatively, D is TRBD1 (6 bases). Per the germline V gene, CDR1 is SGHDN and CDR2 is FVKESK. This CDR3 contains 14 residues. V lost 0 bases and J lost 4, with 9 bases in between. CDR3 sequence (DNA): TGTGCCAGCAGCCAAGACCAGGGGTTCACTGAAGCTTTCTTT. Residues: CASSQDQGFTEAFF.

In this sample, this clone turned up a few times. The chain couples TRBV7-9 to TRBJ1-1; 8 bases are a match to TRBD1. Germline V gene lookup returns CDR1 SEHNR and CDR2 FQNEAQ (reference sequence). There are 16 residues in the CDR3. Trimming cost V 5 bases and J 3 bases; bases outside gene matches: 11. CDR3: CASSPKGRGQDTEAFF. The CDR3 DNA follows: TGTGCCAGCAGCCCCAAGGGCAGGGGGCAAGACACTGAAGCTTTCTTT.

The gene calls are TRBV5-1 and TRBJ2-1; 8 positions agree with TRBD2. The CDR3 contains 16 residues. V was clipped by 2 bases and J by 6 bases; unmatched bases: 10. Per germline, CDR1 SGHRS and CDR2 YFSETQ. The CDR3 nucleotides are TGCGCCAGCAGCTTATTTTTCAGCGGGAGTCCCAATGAGCAGTTCTTC. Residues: CASSLFFSGSPNEQFF.

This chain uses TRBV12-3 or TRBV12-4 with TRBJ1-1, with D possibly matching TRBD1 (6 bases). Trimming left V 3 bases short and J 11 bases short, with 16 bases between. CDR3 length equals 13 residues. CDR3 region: CASSFAGAPQAFF. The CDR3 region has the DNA TGTGCCAGCAGTTTTGCAGGGGCCCCACAGGCTTTCTTT.

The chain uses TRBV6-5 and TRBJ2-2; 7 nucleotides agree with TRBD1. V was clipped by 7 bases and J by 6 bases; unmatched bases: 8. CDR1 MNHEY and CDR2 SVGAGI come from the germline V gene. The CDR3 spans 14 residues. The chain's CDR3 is CASIWNRGSGELFF. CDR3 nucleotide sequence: TGTGCCAGCATCTGGAACAGGGGCTCCGGGGAGCTGTTTTTT.

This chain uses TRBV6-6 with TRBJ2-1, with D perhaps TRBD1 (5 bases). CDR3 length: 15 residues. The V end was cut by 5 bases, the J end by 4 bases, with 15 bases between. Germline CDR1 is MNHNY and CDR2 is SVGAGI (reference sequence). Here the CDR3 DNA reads TGTGCCAGCAGTCCCAACAGGTACGCTTACAATGAGCAGTTCTTC. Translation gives CASSPNRYAYNEQFF.

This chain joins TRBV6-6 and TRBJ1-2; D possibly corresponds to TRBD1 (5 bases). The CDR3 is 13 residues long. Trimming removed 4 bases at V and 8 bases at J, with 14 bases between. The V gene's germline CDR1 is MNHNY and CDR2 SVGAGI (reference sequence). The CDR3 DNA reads TGTGCCAGCAGTTTCGTAGGGGATTCCGGCTACACCTTC. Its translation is CASSFVGDSGYTF.

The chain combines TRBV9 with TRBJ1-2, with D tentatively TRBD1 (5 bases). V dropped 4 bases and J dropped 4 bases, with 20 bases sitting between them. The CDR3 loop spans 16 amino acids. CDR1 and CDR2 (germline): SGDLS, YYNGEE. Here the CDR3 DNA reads TGTGCCAGCAGCCTCGGAGTACTGCAGGGACTCTATGGCTACACCTTC. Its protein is CASSLGVLQGLYGYTF.

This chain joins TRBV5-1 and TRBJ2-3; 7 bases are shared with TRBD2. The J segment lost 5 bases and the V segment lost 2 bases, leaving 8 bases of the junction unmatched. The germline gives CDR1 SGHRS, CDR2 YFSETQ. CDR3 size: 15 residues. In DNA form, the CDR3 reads TGCGCCAGCAGCTTTGGGAGGGGTCGAATAGATACGCAGTATTTT. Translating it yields CASSFGRGRIDTQYF.

The CDR3 here is CASSLQLNTEAFF. The CDR3 nucleotides are TGTGCCAGCAGCTTACAGTTGAACACTGAAGCTTTCTTT. The gene calls are TRBV7-3 and TRBJ1-1; no definite D call. V was cut by 2 bases and J by 0 bases, with 4 bases left in between. The CDR3 has 13 residues. Germline assignment: CDR1 SGHTA and CDR2 FQGTGA.

The CDR3 loop reads CATSDFRDRGNEQFF. CDR3 DNA sequence: TGTGCCACCAGTGATTTCCGGGACAGGGGCAATGAGCAGTTCTTC. This sequence joins TRBV24-1 and TRBJ2-1; TRBD1 matches at 10 bases. The CDR3 spans 15 residues. Trimming took 1 base from V and 6 from J; bases not matched to a gene: 2. From germline, CDR1 is KGHDR and CDR2 SFDVKD.

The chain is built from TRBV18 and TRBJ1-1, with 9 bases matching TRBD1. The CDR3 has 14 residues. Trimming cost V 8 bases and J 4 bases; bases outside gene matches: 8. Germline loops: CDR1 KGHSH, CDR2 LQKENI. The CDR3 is CASRDRELATEAFF. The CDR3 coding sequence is TGTGCCAGCCGGGACAGGGAACTTGCCACTGAAGCTTTCTTT.

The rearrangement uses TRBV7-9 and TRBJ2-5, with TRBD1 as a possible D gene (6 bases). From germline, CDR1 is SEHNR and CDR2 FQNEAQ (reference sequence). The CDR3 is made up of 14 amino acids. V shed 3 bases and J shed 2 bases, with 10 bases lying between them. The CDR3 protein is CASSLTGIQETQYF. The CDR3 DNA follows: TGTGCCAGCAGCTTGACAGGTATACAAGAGACCCAGTACTTC.

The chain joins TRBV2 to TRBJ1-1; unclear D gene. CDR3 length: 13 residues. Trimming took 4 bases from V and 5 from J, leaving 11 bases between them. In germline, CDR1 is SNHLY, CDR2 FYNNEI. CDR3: CASSGDRGTEAFF. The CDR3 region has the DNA TGTGCCAGCAGTGGCGATAGAGGTACTGAAGCTTTCTTT.

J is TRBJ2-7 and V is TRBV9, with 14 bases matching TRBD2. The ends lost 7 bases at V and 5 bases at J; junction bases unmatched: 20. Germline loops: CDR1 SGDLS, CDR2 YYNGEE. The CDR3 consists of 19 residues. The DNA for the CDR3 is TGTGCCAGCTCCCGCCCCCTTTGGGGACTAGCGGGAGAGGTTGACGAGCAGTACTTC. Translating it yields CASSRPLWGLAGEVDEQYF.

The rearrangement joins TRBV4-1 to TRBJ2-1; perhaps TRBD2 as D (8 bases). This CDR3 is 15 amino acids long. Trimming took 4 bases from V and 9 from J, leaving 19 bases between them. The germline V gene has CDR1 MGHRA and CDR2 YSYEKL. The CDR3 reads CASSPLAEGAPEQFF. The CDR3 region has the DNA TGCGCCAGCAGCCCACTAGCGGAGGGGGCTCCTGAGCAGTTCTTC.

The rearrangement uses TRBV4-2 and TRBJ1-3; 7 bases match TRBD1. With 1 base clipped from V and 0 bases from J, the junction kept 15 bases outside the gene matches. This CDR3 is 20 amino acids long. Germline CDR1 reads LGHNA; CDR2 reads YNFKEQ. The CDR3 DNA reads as TGTGCCAGCAGCCAAGGTTTGGGACAGTCAGGGGGTGCCTCTGGAAACACCATATATTTT. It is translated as CASSQGLGQSGGASGNTIYF.

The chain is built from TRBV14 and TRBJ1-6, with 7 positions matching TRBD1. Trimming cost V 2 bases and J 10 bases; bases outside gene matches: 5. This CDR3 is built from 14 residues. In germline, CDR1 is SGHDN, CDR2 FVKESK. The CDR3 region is CASSQYTGVSPLHF. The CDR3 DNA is TGTGCCAGCAGCCAATATACAGGGGTGTCACCCCTCCACTTT.

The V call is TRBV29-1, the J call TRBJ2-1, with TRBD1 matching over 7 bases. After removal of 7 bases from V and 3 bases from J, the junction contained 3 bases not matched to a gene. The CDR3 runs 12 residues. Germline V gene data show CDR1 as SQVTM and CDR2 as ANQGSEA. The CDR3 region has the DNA TGCAGCGCGGACAGGTACTACAATGAGCAGTTCTTC. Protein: CSADRYYNEQFF.

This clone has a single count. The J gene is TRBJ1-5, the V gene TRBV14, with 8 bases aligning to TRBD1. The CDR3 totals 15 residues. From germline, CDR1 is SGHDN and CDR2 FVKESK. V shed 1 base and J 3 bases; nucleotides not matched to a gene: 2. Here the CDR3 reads CASSQVDRDNQPQHF. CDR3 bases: TGTGCCAGCAGCCAAGTGGACAGGGACAATCAGCCCCAGCATTTT.

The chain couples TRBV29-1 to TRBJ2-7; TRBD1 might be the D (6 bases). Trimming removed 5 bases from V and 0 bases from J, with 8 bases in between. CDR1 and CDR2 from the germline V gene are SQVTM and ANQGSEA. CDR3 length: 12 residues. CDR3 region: CSVRTASYEQYF. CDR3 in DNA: TGCAGCGTTAGGACAGCCTCCTACGAGCAGTACTTC.

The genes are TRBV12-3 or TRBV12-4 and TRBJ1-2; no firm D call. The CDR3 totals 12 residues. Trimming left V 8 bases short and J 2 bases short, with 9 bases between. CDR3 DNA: TGTGCCAGCTTCGGGTTAAACTATGGCTACACCTTC. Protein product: CASFGLNYGYTF.

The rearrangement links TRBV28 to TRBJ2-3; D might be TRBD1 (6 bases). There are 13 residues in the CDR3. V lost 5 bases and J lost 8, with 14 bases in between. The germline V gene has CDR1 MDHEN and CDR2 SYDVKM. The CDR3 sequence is CASSLIRGGTQYF. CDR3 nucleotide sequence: TGTGCCAGCAGTCTGATCAGGGGCGGTACGCAGTATTTT.

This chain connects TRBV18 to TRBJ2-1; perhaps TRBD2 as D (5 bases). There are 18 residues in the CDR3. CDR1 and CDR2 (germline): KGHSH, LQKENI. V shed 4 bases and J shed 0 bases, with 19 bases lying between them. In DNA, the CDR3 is TGTGCCAGCTCACTACAAATGACGGGGTCAAGCTCCTACAATGAGCAGTTCTTC. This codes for CASSLQMTGSSSYNEQFF.

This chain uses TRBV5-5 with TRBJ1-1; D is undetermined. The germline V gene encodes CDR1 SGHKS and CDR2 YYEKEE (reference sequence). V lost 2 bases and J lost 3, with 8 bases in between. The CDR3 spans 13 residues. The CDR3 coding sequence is TGTGCCAGCAGCTTCCGTACGGACACTGAAGCTTTCTTT. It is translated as CASSFRTDTEAFF.